The 27 T cell receptor beta chains below were found in one sample sequenced in a study of STAT3 mutations in large granular lymphocyte leukemia (dated by TCRdb to between 2018 and 2020). Library preparation used the immunoSEQ multiplex PCR assay. The clones in this table, taken by TCRdb from immuneACCESS, are in-frame only. Not every clone is retained; where verified, under half of the shortfall comes from an unresolved V gene, and the cause of the rest is unknown. The sample has tens of thousands of clones on record, roughly 81% of them singletons. The top ten constitute approximately 0.41% of the sample. What the work shows at the level of the full study, not this receptor alone: At least one immunodominant TCRbeta clonotype was present in every T-LGLL patient, and multiple immunodominant subclonotypes appeared in about half of the T-LGLL patients.

No cognate antigen is known for these TCRs. The sample was PBMCs. The source of these receptors is a human donor with T large granular lymphocyte leukemia. Some clones in this sample may be carry-over from other donors' samples.

This rearrangement joins TRBV28 to TRBJ2-2; D ambiguous. In germline, CDR1 is MDHEN, CDR2 SYDVKM. The V end was cut by 5 bases, the J end by 4 bases, with 14 bases between. The CDR3 is made up of 15 amino acids. CDR3 loop: CASSPPLVLTGELFF. The CDR3, as DNA: TGTGCCAGCAGTCCTCCCCTAGTCCTCACCGGGGAGCTGTTTTTT.

This clone has a handful of counts. The chain is built from TRBV28 and TRBJ1-1; D possibly corresponds to TRBD1 (5 bases). V was trimmed by 7 bases and J by 6 bases, leaving 15 bases between them. The germline gives CDR1 MDHEN, CDR2 SYDVKM. The CDR3 contains 13 residues. The chain's CDR3 is CASITGGGAEAFF. Written as DNA, the CDR3 is TGTGCCAGCATCACGGGGGGAGGCGCTGAAGCTTTCTTT.

V usage is TRBV11-1 and J usage is TRBJ1-4, with D hard to call. Trimming took off 5 bases at V and 1 base at J, with 8 bases between the two ends. This CDR3 contains 14 residues. Germline assignment: CDR1 SGHAT and CDR2 FQDESV (reference sequence). CDR3 region: CASSPPGTNEKLFF. The CDR3 coding sequence is TGTGCCAGCAGCCCCCCGGGAACTAATGAAAAACTGTTTTTT.

The chain recombines TRBV9 with TRBJ1-5, with no clear D. Germline values: CDR1 SGDLS, CDR2 YYNGEE. The CDR3 extends over 14 amino acids. V lost 0 bases, J lost 2 bases, and 6 bases lay in between. The CDR3 spells CASSVGSGNQPQHF. The CDR3 coding sequence is TGTGCCAGCAGCGTAGGGAGCGGCAATCAGCCCCAGCATTTT. Based on the CDR3 plus reference TRBV9 and TRBJ1-5, the full variable domain is DSGVTQTPKHLITATGQRVTLRCSPRSGDLSVYWYQQSLDQGLQFLIQYYNGEERAKGNILERFSAQQFPDLHSELNLSSLELGDSALYFCASSVGSGNQPQHFGDGTRLSIL.

The chain is built from TRBV4-1 and TRBJ1-4; a possible D gene is TRBD1 (5 bases). The V gene lost 3 bases and the J gene lost 4 bases, with 15 bases spanning the gap. The germline V gene encodes CDR1 MGHRA and CDR2 YSYEKL. This CDR3 contains 16 residues. Here the CDR3 reads CASSQVRGTDNEKLFF. CDR3 nucleotide sequence: TGCGCCAGCAGCCAGGTTAGAGGGACGGATAATGAAAAACTGTTTTTT.

V gene TRBV4-1 combines with J gene TRBJ2-5; TRBD2 matches 12 bases. The J segment lost 1 base and the V segment lost 1 base, leaving 10 bases of the junction unmatched. The length of the CDR3 is 19 residues. CDR1 MGHRA and CDR2 YSYEKL come from the germline V gene. The CDR3 sequence is CASSQARLAGGYGQETQYF. The CDR3 nucleotides are TGCGCCAGCAGCCAAGCCCGCCTAGCGGGGGGGTACGGCCAAGAGACCCAGTACTTC.

In its sample, this clone was seen once. This sequence joins TRBV10-3 and TRBJ1-5, with unresolved D. Trimming left V 3 bases short and J 2 bases short, with 11 bases between. This CDR3 has 15 residues. Per germline, CDR1 ENHRY and CDR2 SYGVKD. CDR3 amino acids: CAISDPTPGNQPQHF. Written as DNA, the CDR3 is TGTGCCATCAGTGACCCGACCCCTGGCAATCAGCCCCAGCATTTT.

The chain recombines TRBV6-6 with TRBJ2-2; 9 bases are a match to TRBD1. There are 15 residues in the CDR3. Germline CDR1 reads MNHNY; CDR2 reads SVGAGI (reference sequence). The V gene end was trimmed by 6 bases and the J gene end by 2 bases; junction bases not matched to a gene: 4. CDR3 region: CASSYRGRNTGELFF. In DNA form, the CDR3 reads TGTGCCAGCAGCTACAGGGGGCGCAACACCGGGGAGCTGTTTTTT.

This chain joins TRBV28 and TRBJ1-2; maybe TRBD1 (6 bases). Germline CDR1 is MDHEN and CDR2 is SYDVKM. V was cut by 6 bases and J by 8 bases, with 22 bases left in between. The CDR3 loop spans 15 amino acids. For the CDR3, the DNA is TGTGCCAGCAGCCCCAGGTGGGGGCTCCACGGCGGCTACACCTTC. Its translation: CASSPRWGLHGGYTF.

In the case of this clone: One junction end does not reproduce the germline sequence, and a read error may be involved. This rearrangement joins TRBV5-8 to TRBJ1-5; D gene ambiguous. The CDR3 has 14 amino acids. CDR1 is SGHTS and CDR2 is YDEGEE in the germline V gene. CDR3 bases: TGTGCCATCAGCTTGTCGGGGTTTGATCAGCCCCAGCATTTT. It encodes CAISLSGFDQPQHF.

The chain combines TRBV4-2 with TRBJ1-1, with a tentative D call TRBD1 (5 bases). The germline V gene encodes CDR1 LGHNA and CDR2 YNFKEQ. There are 15 residues in the CDR3. V lost 0 bases and J lost 3, with 11 bases in between. CDR3 nucleotides: TGTGCCAGCAGCCAAGATGGCACAGGAGACACTGAAGCTTTCTTT. Translating it yields CASSQDGTGDTEAFF.

The chain joins TRBV27 to TRBJ2-3; TRBD2 matches 10 bases. Germline loops: CDR1 MNHEY, CDR2 SMNVEV (reference sequence). V lost 5 bases and J lost 2; bases outside the gene matches: 10. This CDR3 is built from 17 residues. This chain's CDR3 is CASSELAGALFTDTQYF. In DNA form, the CDR3 reads TGTGCCAGCAGTGAGCTAGCGGGGGCCTTATTCACAGATACGCAGTATTTT.

This clone has more than one count but fewer than ten. This chain links TRBV15 with TRBJ2-3; 7 bases map to TRBD2. The CDR3 has 16 amino acids. Germline V gives CDR1 LNHNV, CDR2 YYDKDF (reference sequence). J lost 0 bases, V lost 5 bases, and 8 bases had no gene match. The CDR3 DNA sequence: TGTGCCACCAGCCGGCCTGGGAGGGCCAGCACAGATACGCAGTATTTT. Residues: CATSRPGRASTDTQYF.

The V call is TRBV7-6, the J call TRBJ1-5; 9 bases align to TRBD1. Germline CDR1 is SGHVS and CDR2 is FNYEAQ. CDR3 length equals 14 residues. The J segment lost 10 bases and the V segment lost 5 bases, leaving 9 bases of the junction unmatched. In DNA, the CDR3 is TGTGCCAGCAGCATTCGGACAGGGGATGGACCCCAGCATTTT. Translation: CASSIRTGDGPQHF.

As regards this clone: The DNA is left out, because the CDR3 cannot be placed on it with certainty; the CDR3 is given as TCRdb lists it. This chain joins TRBV14 and TRBJ2-7. Termini included, the CDR3 measures 17 amino acids. Per germline, CDR1 SGHDN and CDR2 FVKESK. The CDR3 reads CASSQVGGGTASSRWYF.

CDR3 sequence reads: CASSQDRAGRSPLHF. CDR3 sequence (DNA): TGCGCCAGCAGCCAAGATCGGGCAGGGCGGTCACCCCTCCACTTT. The chain couples TRBV4-3 to TRBJ1-6, with a weak D call TRBD1 (5 bases). The CDR3 is 15 amino acids. CDR1 is LGHNA and CDR2 is YSLEER in the germline V gene. The V end was cut by 0 bases, the J end by 10 bases, with 13 bases between.

A single count supports this clone. The rearrangement joins TRBV5-6 to TRBJ2-7, with D tentatively TRBD1 (6 bases). Germline V gene sequence: CDR1 SGHDT, CDR2 YYEEEE. V lost 4 bases, J lost 5 bases, and 13 bases lay in between. CDR3 size: 13 residues. The CDR3 here is CASSRDTTHEQYF. For the CDR3, the DNA is TGTGCCAGCAGCCGGGACACTACCCACGAGCAGTACTTC.

The chain joins TRBV5-1 to TRBJ1-4, with D perhaps TRBD1 (5 bases). The V end was cut by 3 bases, the J end by 0 bases, with 12 bases between. The length of the CDR3 is 16 residues. The germline gives CDR1 SGHRS, CDR2 YFSETQ. The CDR3 DNA reads as TGCGCCAGCAGCTCGACAGAACCAGCAACTAATGAAAAACTGTTTTTT. Its translation: CASSSTEPATNEKLFF.

The rearrangement joins TRBV27 to TRBJ1-4, with a tentative D call TRBD1 (5 bases). From germline, CDR1 is MNHEY and CDR2 SMNVEV (reference sequence). The V gene lost 3 bases and the J gene lost 0 bases, with 8 bases spanning the gap. This CDR3 spans 15 amino acids. The CDR3 DNA reads TGTGCCAGCAGTTTCCAGGGCGCAACTAATGAAAAACTGTTTTTT. This gives the protein CASSFQGATNEKLFF.

V usage is TRBV19 and J usage is TRBJ1-5; no definite D call. This CDR3 has 12 amino acids. Germline CDR1 and CDR2: LNHDA and SQIVND (reference sequence). Trimming left V 1 base short and J 6 bases short, with 4 bases between. This CDR3 is CASSIGGQPQHF. As DNA, the CDR3 is TGTGCCAGTAGTATAGGAGGTCAGCCCCAGCATTTT.

V and J are TRBV5-4 and TRBJ1-2, with D tentatively TRBD1 (6 bases). With 4 bases removed from V and 8 bases from J, the gap between germline ends came to 24 bases. The length of the CDR3 is 16 residues. Germline CDR1 SGHNT, CDR2 YYREEE (reference sequence). The CDR3 loop reads CASSPRFRTDREGYTF. Here the CDR3 DNA reads TGTGCCAGCAGCCCCCGGTTTAGGACAGACCGAGAGGGCTACACCTTC.

The genes are TRBV5-4 and TRBJ1-2, with D possibly TRBD1 on 6 matching bases. Germline V gives CDR1 SGHNT, CDR2 YYREEE (reference sequence). The V and J ends lost 4 bases and 6 bases respectively, with 22 bases between them. CDR3 length equals 16 residues. CDR3 sequence (DNA): TGTGCCAGCAGCCCCGTCGGGGGGGCCATAGTGCATGGCTACACCTTC. Translation gives CASSPVGGAIVHGYTF.

This clone was found once. The CDR3 region is CASNRGSYNEQFF. CDR3 DNA: TGTGCCAGCAACAGGGGCTCCTACAATGAGCAGTTCTTC. The chain recombines TRBV6-5 with TRBJ2-1; 7 positions agree with TRBD1. Germline loops: CDR1 MNHEY, CDR2 SVGAGI. The V and J ends lost 7 bases and 0 bases, in that order; junction bases with no gene match: 0. The CDR3 contains 13 residues.

The CDR3 region has the DNA TGTGCCAGCAGTTTGTATGCAAAAGGAAGCGGCTACGAGCAGTACTTC. This codes for CASSLYAKGSGYEQYF. The chain carries TRBV27 and TRBJ2-7, with D possibly being TRBD2 (5 bases). Germline values: CDR1 MNHEY, CDR2 SMNVEV (reference sequence). This CDR3 has 16 amino acids. V was clipped by 3 bases and J by 3 bases, with 18 bases between them.

The chain carries TRBV11-2 and TRBJ1-3; TRBD1 might be the D (6 bases). CDR1 SGHAT and CDR2 FQNNGV come from the germline V gene. V lost 1 base, J lost 0 bases, and 13 bases lay in between. The CDR3 totals 17 residues. CDR3 sequence (DNA): TGTGCCAGCAGCTTAGGGGCAGGGGCCAGCTCTGGAAACACCATATATTTT. It translates to CASSLGAGASSGNTIYF. Together with reference TRBV11-2 and TRBJ1-3, the CDR3 gives the full variable domain: EAGVAQSPRYKIIEKRQSVAFWCNPISGHATLYWYQQILGQGPKLLIQFQNNGVVDDSQLPKDRFSAERLKGVDSTLKIQPAKLEDSAVYLCASSLGAGASSGNTIYFGEGSWLTVV.

The chain combines TRBV9 with TRBJ1-5; D is unclear. The germline gives CDR1 SGDLS, CDR2 YYNGEE. The germline V and J ends were trimmed by 0 bases and 9 bases, with 10 bases remaining between them. The CDR3 length is 13 residues. The CDR3 loop is CASSVGGEGPQHF. For the CDR3, the DNA is TGTGCCAGCAGCGTAGGGGGTGAGGGGCCCCAGCATTTT.

This clone was observed a single time. The V gene is TRBV6-6, the J gene TRBJ2-3, with D uncertain. The germline V gene encodes CDR1 MNHNY and CDR2 SVGAGI (reference sequence). The CDR3 sequence is 11 residues long. V lost 4 bases and J lost 2, with 1 base in between. The CDR3 nucleotides read TGTGCCAGCAGTTCCACAGATACGCAGTATTTT. Its translation: CASSSTDTQYF.